One T cell receptor beta chain is described in this entry. Antigen unknown. The CDR3 is 13 amino acids. J was trimmed by 7 bases and V by 8 bases; bases with no gene match: 9. CDR1 WSHSY and CDR2 SAAADI come from the germline V gene. This record belongs to a study of identifying expanded T cells in peripheral blood. Study results and limitations: Differentially abundant clones: roughly 1.2 between replicates, approximately 16 at around 2 weeks, over 18 at four. Across healthy donors, higher total template counts meant significantly greater approximately two-week count variance.

Collection occurred without any documented infections or immune events in donors. Clones were read by immunoSEQ multiplex PCR, and TCRdb kept only the in-frame ones, dropping some. Of tens of thousands of clones listed, 89% were seen once; the top ten hold approximately 2.8%. The source is a person between 18 and 69 years old in good health. V is TRBV10-2 and J is TRBJ2-7, with 9 positions matching TRBD2. The sequenced material came from blood. Here the CDR3 DNA reads TGCGCCAGCGTGGTTGCGGGGGGGCTGGAGCAGTACTTC. Translating gives CASVVAGGLEQYF.